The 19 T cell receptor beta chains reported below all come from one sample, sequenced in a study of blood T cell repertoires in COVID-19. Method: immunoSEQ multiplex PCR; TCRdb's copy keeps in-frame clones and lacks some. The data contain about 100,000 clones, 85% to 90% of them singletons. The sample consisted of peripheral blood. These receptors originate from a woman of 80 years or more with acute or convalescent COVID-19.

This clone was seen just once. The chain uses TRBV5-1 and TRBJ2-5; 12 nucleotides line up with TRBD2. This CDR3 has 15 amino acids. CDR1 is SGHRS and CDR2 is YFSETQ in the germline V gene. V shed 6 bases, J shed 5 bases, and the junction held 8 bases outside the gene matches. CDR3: CASTRLAGGSETQYF. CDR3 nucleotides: TGCGCCAGCACCCGGCTAGCGGGGGGGAGCGAGACCCAGTACTTC.

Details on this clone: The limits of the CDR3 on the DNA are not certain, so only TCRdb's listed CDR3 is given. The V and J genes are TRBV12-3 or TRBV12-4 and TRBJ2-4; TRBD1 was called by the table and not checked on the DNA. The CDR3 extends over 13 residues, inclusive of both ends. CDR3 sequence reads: CASSSSTGSIQYF.

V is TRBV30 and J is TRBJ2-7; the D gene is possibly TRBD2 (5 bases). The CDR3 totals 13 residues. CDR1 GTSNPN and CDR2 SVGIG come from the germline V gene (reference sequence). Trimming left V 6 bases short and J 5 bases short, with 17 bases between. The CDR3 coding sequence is TGTGCCTGCCACGACTATCGAGACCACGAGCAGTACTTC. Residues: CACHDYRDHEQYF.

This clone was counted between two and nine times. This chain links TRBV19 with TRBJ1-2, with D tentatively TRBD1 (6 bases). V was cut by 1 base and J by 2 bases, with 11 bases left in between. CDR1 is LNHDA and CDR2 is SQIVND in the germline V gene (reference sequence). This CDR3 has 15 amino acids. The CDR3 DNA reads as TGTGCCAGTAGTATAGTGAACAGGGACAACTATGGCTACACCTTC. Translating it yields CASSIVNRDNYGYTF.

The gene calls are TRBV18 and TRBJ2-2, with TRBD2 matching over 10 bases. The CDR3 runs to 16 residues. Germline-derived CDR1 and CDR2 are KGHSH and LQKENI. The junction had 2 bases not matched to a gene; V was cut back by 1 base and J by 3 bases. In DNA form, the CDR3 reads TGTGCCAGCTCACCACTAGCGGGGGGCCACACCGGGGAGCTGTTTTTT. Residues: CASSPLAGGHTGELFF.

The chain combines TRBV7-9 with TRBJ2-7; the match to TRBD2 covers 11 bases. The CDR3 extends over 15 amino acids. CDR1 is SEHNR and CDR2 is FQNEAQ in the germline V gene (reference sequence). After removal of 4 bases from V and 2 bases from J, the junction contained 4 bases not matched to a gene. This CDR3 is CASSSGLAEPYEQYF. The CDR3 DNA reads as TGTGCCAGCAGCTCGGGACTAGCGGAACCCTACGAGCAGTACTTC.

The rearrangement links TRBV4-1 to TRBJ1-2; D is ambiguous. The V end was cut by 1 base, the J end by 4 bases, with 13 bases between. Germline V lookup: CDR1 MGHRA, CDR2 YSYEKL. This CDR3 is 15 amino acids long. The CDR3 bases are TGCGCCAGCAGCCAAGTTACGGGGTTCGGCTATGGCTACACCTTC. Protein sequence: CASSQVTGFGYGYTF.

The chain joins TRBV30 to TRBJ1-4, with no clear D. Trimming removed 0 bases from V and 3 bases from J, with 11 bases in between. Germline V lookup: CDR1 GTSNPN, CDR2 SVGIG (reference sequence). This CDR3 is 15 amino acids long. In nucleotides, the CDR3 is TGTGCCTGGAGTGTGGGTGCGGGTTCTAATGAAAAACTGTTTTTT. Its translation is CAWSVGAGSNEKLFF. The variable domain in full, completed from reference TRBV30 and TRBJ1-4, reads SQTIHQWPATLVQPVGSPLSLECTVEGTSNPNLYWYRQAAGRGLQLLFYSVGIGQISSEVPQNLSASRPQDRQFILSSKKLLLSDSGFYLCAWSVGAGSNEKLFFGSGTQLSVL.

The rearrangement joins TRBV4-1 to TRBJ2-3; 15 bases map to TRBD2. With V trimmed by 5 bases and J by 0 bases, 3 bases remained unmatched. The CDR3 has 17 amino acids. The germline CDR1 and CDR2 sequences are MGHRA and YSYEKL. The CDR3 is CASSEGLAGGSTDTQYF. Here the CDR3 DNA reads TGCGCCAGCAGCGAAGGACTAGCGGGGGGGAGCACAGATACGCAGTATTTT.

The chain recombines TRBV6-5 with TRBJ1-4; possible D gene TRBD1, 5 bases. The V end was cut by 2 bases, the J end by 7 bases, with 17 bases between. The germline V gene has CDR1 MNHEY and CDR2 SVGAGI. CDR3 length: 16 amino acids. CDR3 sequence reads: CASSYTEGTTGEKLFF. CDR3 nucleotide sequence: TGTGCCAGCAGTTACACGGAGGGGACCACTGGTGAAAAACTGTTTTTT.

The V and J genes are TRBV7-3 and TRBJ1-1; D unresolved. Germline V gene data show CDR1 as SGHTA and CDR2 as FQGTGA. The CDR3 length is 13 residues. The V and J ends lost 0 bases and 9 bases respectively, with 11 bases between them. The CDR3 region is CASSLTRESKAFF. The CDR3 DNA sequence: TGTGCCAGCAGCTTAACAAGGGAGAGTAAAGCTTTCTTT.

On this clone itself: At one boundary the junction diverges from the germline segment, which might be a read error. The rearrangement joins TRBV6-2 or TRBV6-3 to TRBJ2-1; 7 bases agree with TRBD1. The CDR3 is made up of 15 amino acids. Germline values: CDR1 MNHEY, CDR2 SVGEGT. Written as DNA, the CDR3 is TGTGCCAGCAGCTACTCTGTGGGACAGAACAATGAGCAGTTCTTC. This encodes CASSYSVGQNNEQFF.

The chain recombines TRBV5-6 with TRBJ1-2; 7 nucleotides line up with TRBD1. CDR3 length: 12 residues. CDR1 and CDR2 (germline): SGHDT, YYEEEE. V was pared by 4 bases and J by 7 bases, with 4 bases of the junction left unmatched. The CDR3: CASSPGGGGYTF. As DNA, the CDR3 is TGTGCCAGCAGCCCAGGGGGAGGTGGCTACACCTTC.

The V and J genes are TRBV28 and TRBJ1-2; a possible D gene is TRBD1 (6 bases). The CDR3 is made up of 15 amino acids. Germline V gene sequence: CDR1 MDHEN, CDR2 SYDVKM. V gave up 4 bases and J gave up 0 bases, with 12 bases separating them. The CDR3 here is CASSSTTGSNYGYTF. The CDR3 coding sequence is TGTGCCAGCAGTTCCACGACAGGATCTAACTATGGCTACACCTTC.

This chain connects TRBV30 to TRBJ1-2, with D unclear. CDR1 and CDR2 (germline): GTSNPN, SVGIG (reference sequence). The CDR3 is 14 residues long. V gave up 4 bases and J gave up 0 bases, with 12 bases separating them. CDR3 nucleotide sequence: TGTGCCTGGACCCGGGAGGAAGCTAACTATGGCTACACCTTC. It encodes CAWTREEANYGYTF.

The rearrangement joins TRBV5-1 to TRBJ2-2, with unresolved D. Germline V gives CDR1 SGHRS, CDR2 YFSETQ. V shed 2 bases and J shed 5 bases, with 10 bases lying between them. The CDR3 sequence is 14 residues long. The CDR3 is CASSFVGGTGELFF. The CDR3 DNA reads TGCGCCAGCAGCTTCGTCGGTGGTACCGGGGAGCTGTTTTTT.

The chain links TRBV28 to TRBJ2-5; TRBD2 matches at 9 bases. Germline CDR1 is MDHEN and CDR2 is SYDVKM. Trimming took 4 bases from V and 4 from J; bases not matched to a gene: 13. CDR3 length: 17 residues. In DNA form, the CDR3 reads TGTGCCAGCAGTTATCAACTAGCGGGCCAGGGTGGAGAGACCCAGTACTTC. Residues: CASSYQLAGQGGETQYF.

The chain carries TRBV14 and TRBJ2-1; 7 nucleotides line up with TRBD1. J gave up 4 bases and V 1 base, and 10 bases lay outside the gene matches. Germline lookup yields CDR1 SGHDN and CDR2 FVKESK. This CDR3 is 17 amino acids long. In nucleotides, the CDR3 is TGTGCCAGCAGCCAAGTAATCTGGGACAGAATATACAATGAGCAGTTCTTC. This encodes CASSQVIWDRIYNEQFF.

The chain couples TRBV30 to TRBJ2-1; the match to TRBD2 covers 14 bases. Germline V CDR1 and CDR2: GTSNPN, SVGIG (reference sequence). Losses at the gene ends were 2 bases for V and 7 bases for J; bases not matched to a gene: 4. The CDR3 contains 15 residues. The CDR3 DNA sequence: TGTGCCTGGAGTCCGGGACTAGCGGGGGCTAATGAGCAGTTCTTC. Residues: CAWSPGLAGANEQFF.